This record looks at one T cell receptor beta chain sequence and its context. The antigen remains unidentified. The data were taken from a study of CXCR3-negative and CXCR3-positive naive CD8 T cells. Study findings and constraints: Naive subsets were similarly diverse, while memory CD8+ repertoires were much less diverse. CXCR3-negative naive cells had less hydrophobic TRB CDR3s than did CXCR3-positive naive cells.

TRB cDNA was prepared as libraries by UMI-labeled 5' RACE. One entry per CDR3 protein, without DNA, is what TCRdb gives after re-calling the 5' RACE reads. The sample has about 98,000 distinct CDR3 sequences, and its top ten clones hold 1.1%. Germline V gives CDR1 SGHNT, CDR2 YYREEE (reference sequence). The CDR3 runs 16 residues. All CD8+ T cell subsets were sorted in triplicate at roughly 280,000 cells each. The chain couples TRBV5-4 to TRBJ2-5; TCRdb gives TRBD1 as the D gene, but with no DNA this cannot be confirmed. The sample comprised naive CXCR3+ CD8+ T cells from blood. Stated subset: CD45RO-CCR7+CD27+CD95- naive CD8+ T cells expressing CXCR3 (TNR3+). This TCR was sampled from a human donor in good health. Some clones in this sample may be carry-over from other donors' samples. The CDR3 region is CASTFPPKGSQETQYF.